A selection of T cell receptor beta chains follows, all from one sample in a study of blood T cells in healthy people across ages. TCRdb analysed the 5' RACE reads with MiXCR anew, one entry per CDR3 protein. The sample carries 600,000 to 1,000,000 distinct CDR3 sequences, roughly 50% recorded once. The sample taken for sequencing was blood. The source is a man aged 25 to 40 in good health. The CDR3 runs from the conserved cysteine through the conserved F or W. D genes are given only for firm matches. Only some rows state a clone size, as once, few, many or a class for expanded clones.

CASSLNRRMNTEAFF | TGTGCCAGCAGCCTAAACAGGAGGATGAACACTGAAGCTTTCTTT | NA | 15 | once | TRBJ1-1 | TRBV6-5
CARDRGPGYTF | TGCGCCAGAGACAGGGGGCCGGGCTACACCTTC | TRBD1 | 11 | once | TRBJ1-2 | TRBV5-1
CASKKDGYNEQFF | TGTGCCAGCAAGAAGGACGGGTACAATGAGCAGTTCTTC | NA | 13 | NA | TRBJ2-1 | TRBV12-3/TRBV12-4
CASSQESYSYNEQFF | TGCGCCAGCAGCCAAGAGTCATATTCCTACAATGAGCAGTTCTTC | NA | 15 | once | TRBJ2-1 | TRBV4-3
CAISTGQGRDTQYF | TGTGCCATCAGTACCGGACAGGGGAGGGATACGCAGTATTTT | TRBD1 | 14 | once | TRBJ2-3 | TRBV10-3
CASSPPSLAEQETQYF | TGTGCCAGCAGCCCCCCCTCCCTAGCGGAACAAGAGACCCAGTACTTC | TRBD2 | 16 | NA | TRBJ2-5 | TRBV7-9
CASGTRVQGGSYNEQFF | TGTGCCAGCGGAACGAGGGTTCAGGGCGGCTCCTACAATGAGCAGTTCTTC | NA | 17 | NA | TRBJ2-1 | TRBV6-2/TRBV6-3
CASSSRGHNPRSSYNEQFF | TGTGCCAGCTCTTCTCGGGGCCATAACCCCAGGAGCTCCTACAATGAGCAGTTCTTC | NA | 19 | NA | TRBJ2-1 | TRBV12-3/TRBV12-4
CASSKTDSYEQYF | TGTGCCAGCAGTAAGACAGACTCCTACGAGCAGTACTTC | NA | 13 | NA | TRBJ2-7 | TRBV7-2
CASSDGTSRNEQFF | TGTGCCAGCAGTGATGGGACTAGCAGGAATGAGCAGTTCTTC | TRBD2 | 14 | NA | TRBJ2-1 | TRBV6-1
CSVEAGLRVRDREQFF | TGCAGCGTTGAAGCGGGGCTTCGGGTGAGGGACAGAGAGCAGTTCTTC | TRBD1 | 16 | few | TRBJ2-1 | TRBV29-1
CASSEGRQGNEKLFF | TGTGCCAGCAGCGAGGGGCGGCAGGGTAACGAAAAACTGTTTTTT | NA | 15 | NA | TRBJ1-4 | TRBV21-1
CASSPAWGSYNEQFF | TGCGCCAGCAGCCCGGCGTGGGGCTCCTACAATGAGCAGTTCTTC | NA | 15 | NA | TRBJ2-1 | TRBV4-3
CASSRDHQGGDTQYF | TGTGCCAGCAGCCGGGACCACCAAGGGGGTGATACGCAGTATTTT | NA | 15 | NA | TRBJ2-3 | TRBV27
CASSSRQGTLRTQYF | TGTGCCAGCAGCTCCCGACAGGGAACATTGAGAACCCAGTACTTC | TRBD1 | 15 | few | TRBJ2-5 | TRBV13
CASSKPPHTTEAFF | TGTGCCAGCAGTAAGCCCCCGCACACCACTGAAGCTTTCTTT | NA | 14 | NA | TRBJ1-1 | TRBV12-3/TRBV12-4
CASIFDFSDYEQYF | TGTGCCAGCATTTTTGACTTTTCAGACTACGAGCAGTACTTC | NA | 14 | few | TRBJ2-7 | TRBV6-1
CASSYSERGLYGYTF | TGTGCCAGCAGTTACTCGGAACGGGGCCTGTATGGCTACACCTTC | NA | 15 | NA | TRBJ1-2 | TRBV6-5